Shown below are 21 T cell receptor beta chains from a single sample sequenced in a study of identical twins' blood T cells (dated by TCRdb to 2013 to 2014). The library was obtained by 5' RACE. The instrument given in TCRdb is Illumina Genome Analyzer IIx. The public reads were run again by TCRdb, first through fastp at Q25 and then through MiXCR, and only productive beta chains were kept. Merged by CDR3 protein, the rows form single entries marked with the most common genes and DNA. The sample has 350,000 to 400,000 distinct CDR3 sequences on record, over 25% of them singletons. The ten biggest clones cover 6.1% of the sample. The specimen was PBMCs. All receptors come from a woman aged 18-49 years in good health.

This clonotype has a handful of counts. The chain is built from TRBV21-1 and TRBJ2-5; the table calls TRBD1, which could not be checked here. TRBV21-1 is listed as a pseudogene. The CDR3 runs 14 residues. This CDR3 is CASSRLTGFETQYF. CDR3 nucleotide sequence: TGTGCCAGCAGCCGCCTGACAGGCTTCGAGACCCAGTACTTC.

This clonotype has just a few counts. The rearrangement joins TRBV19 to TRBJ1-2; D unclear. The CDR3 has 11 residues. Germline CDR1 and CDR2: LNHDA and SQIVND (reference sequence). The germline V and J ends were trimmed by 6 bases and 10 bases, with 12 bases remaining between them. The CDR3 coding sequence is TGTGCCAGTAGGATCCAGCAACACTACACCTTC. Translating gives CASRIQQHYTF.

This clonotype was found a few times. V and J are TRBV20-1 and TRBJ1-2; a possible D gene is TRBD1 (5 bases). Germline V gene lookup returns CDR1 DFQATT and CDR2 SNEGSKA (reference sequence). The CDR3 is 12 amino acids. With 7 bases removed from V and 3 bases from J, the gap between germline ends came to 12 bases. CDR3 protein: CSGEGEDYGYTF. In DNA form, the CDR3 reads TGCAGTGGGGAAGGGGAAGACTATGGCTACACCTTC.

This clonotype has more than one count but fewer than ten. This CDR3 reads CSALVDLGGYTF. DNA of the CDR3: TGCAGTGCTTTGGTCGACCTGGGTGGCTACACCTTC. The chain uses TRBV20-1 and TRBJ1-2; D is undetermined. CDR3 length: 12 amino acids. CDR1 is DFQATT, CDR2 SNEGSKA, per germline (reference sequence). V was pared by 5 bases and J by 7 bases, with 14 bases between.

Points on this clonotype: Germline and junction disagree at one end, which may indicate a read error. V gene TRBV4-2 combines with J gene TRBJ1-1, with D possibly being TRBD1 (5 bases). CDR1 is LGHNA and CDR2 is YNFKEQ in the germline V gene. The CDR3 consists of 15 residues. CDR3 in amino acids: CVSSQGTAGFTEAFF. The CDR3 coding sequence is TGTGTCAGCAGCCAAGGGACGGCAGGGTTCACTGAAGCTTTCTTT.

This sequence joins TRBV5-1 and TRBJ2-3; TRBD2 aligns across 7 bases. V lost 5 bases, J lost 2 bases, and 8 bases stayed unmatched. Germline V CDR1 and CDR2: SGHRS, YFSETQ. This CDR3 has 15 amino acids. CDR3 sequence (DNA): TGCGCCAGCAGAGGCCAGGGACTACCCACAGATACGCAGTATTTT. Protein: CASRGQGLPTDTQYF.

The rearrangement joins TRBV2 to TRBJ2-3; D possibly corresponds to TRBD1 (6 bases). V lost 7 bases and J 5 bases, leaving 13 bases between the germline ends. The CDR3 consists of 13 residues. CDR1 is SNHLY, CDR2 FYNNEI, per germline. The DNA for the CDR3 is TGTGCCAGCACGTGGGGGCGCGAAGATACGCAGTATTTT. Translated, it gives CASTWGREDTQYF.

This clonotype showed up just a few times. V is TRBV27 and J is TRBJ1-1; the D is unclear. This CDR3 has 12 amino acids. Germline CDR1 reads MNHEY; CDR2 reads SMNVEV (reference sequence). The V end lost 8 bases, the J end lost 6 bases, and 13 bases lay between the germline ends. The CDR3 DNA reads as TGTGCCAGCGGGCTCTTTGAGGCTGAAGCTTTCTTT. Translation: CASGLFEAEAFF.

This clonotype was observed a few times. The chain couples TRBV15 to TRBJ1-6, with D perhaps TRBD1 (6 bases). CDR1 LNHNV and CDR2 YYDKDF come from the germline V gene (reference sequence). This CDR3 spans 15 amino acids. Trimming pared 3 bases from V and 6 bases from J, leaving 12 bases between. The CDR3 bases are TGTGCCACCAGCAGTTGGGGGCAGTCTAATTCACCCCTCCACTTT. Translation: CATSSWGQSNSPLHF.

The chain has TRBV18 and TRBJ1-2, with D hard to call. This CDR3 spans 13 amino acids. V was trimmed by 5 bases and J by 2 bases, leaving 9 bases between them. Germline V CDR1 and CDR2: KGHSH, LQKENI. In nucleotides, the CDR3 is TGTGCCAGCTCAACGGACGGAAACTATGGCTACACCTTC. It translates to CASSTDGNYGYTF. Full variable domain (rest looked up from reference TRBV18 and TRBJ1-2): NAGVMQNPRHLVRRRGQEARLRCSPMKGHSHVYWYRQLPEEGLKFMVYLQKENIIDESGMPKERFSAEFPKEGPSILRIQQVVRGDSAAYFCASSTDGNYGYTFGSGTRLTVV.

This rearrangement joins TRBV5-1 to TRBJ2-2; the D gene is possibly TRBD2 (5 bases). This CDR3 is built from 16 residues. CDR1 SGHRS and CDR2 YFSETQ come from the germline V gene. V lost 7 bases, J lost 4 bases, and 20 bases lay in between. CDR3 amino acids: CASCPDLRVGTGELFF. The CDR3 DNA follows: TGCGCCAGCTGTCCCGACTTGCGGGTGGGCACCGGGGAGCTGTTTTTT. Full variable domain (rest looked up from reference TRBV5-1 and TRBJ2-2): KAGVTQTPRYLIKTRGQQVTLSCSPISGHRSVSWYQQTPGQGLQFLFEYFSETQRNKGNFPGRFSGRQFSNSRSEMNVSTLELGDSALYLCASCPDLRVGTGELFFGEGSRLTVL.

At least ten counts were recorded for this clonotype. V and J are TRBV12-3 or TRBV12-4 and TRBJ1-1; perhaps TRBD1 as D (5 bases). This CDR3 has 12 residues. The V gene lost 5 bases and the J gene lost 7 bases, with 11 bases spanning the gap. The CDR3 DNA sequence: TGTGCCAGCAGTCTAGGGACCGTTGAAGCTTTCTTT. As protein: CASSLGTVEAFF.

The V and J genes are TRBV7-8 and TRBJ1-3; D uncertain. Germline V gene data show CDR1 as SGHVS and CDR2 as FQNEAQ. V was trimmed by 4 bases and J by 0 bases, leaving 7 bases between them. The CDR3 sequence is 14 residues long. CDR3 residues: CASSYDRSGNTIYF. The CDR3 DNA sequence: TGTGCCAGCAGCTACGACCGCTCTGGAAACACCATATATTTT.

V is TRBV3-1 and J is TRBJ2-3, with D hard to call. This CDR3 has 15 residues. The ends were cut back, 6 bases at V and 4 bases at J, with 17 bases in the middle. CDR1 is LGHDT and CDR2 is YNNKEL in the germline V gene (reference sequence). CDR3 nucleotide sequence: TGTGCCAGCAGGAACCGAAGCCAACGTCCAGATACGCAGTATTTT. This encodes CASRNRSQRPDTQYF.

This clonotype has just a few counts. The chain uses TRBV18 and TRBJ2-7, with 7 bases aligning to TRBD1. The V and J ends lost 4 bases and 3 bases, in that order; junction bases with no gene match: 6. This CDR3 has 14 amino acids. Germline CDR1 reads KGHSH; CDR2 reads LQKENI. The CDR3 is CASSLQGDNYEQYF. In DNA form, the CDR3 reads TGTGCCAGCTCACTCCAGGGGGACAACTACGAGCAGTACTTC.

Of note for this clonotype: A much larger clone is a single base away; this may be a read error. The gene calls are TRBV29-1 and TRBJ1-4; D gene ambiguous. The germline V and J ends were trimmed by 5 bases and 8 bases, with 12 bases remaining between them. Germline V gene data show CDR1 as SQVTM and CDR2 as ANQGSEA. The CDR3 has 12 amino acids. The CDR3 sequence is CSVTTIGEKLFF. In nucleotides, the CDR3 is TGCAGCGTTACTACGATAGGGGAAAAACTGTTTTTT.

This clonotype occurred a few times. V and J are TRBV27 and TRBJ1-1; D ambiguous. V lost 6 bases to trimming and J lost 7 bases, with 12 bases between them. The CDR3 totals 12 residues. Germline V lookup: CDR1 MNHEY, CDR2 SMNVEV (reference sequence). The CDR3 nucleotides read TGTGCCAGCAGCTCACTAGGGAATGAAGCTTTCTTT. Translated, it gives CASSSLGNEAFF.

The chain has TRBV3-1 and TRBJ2-1; D remains ambiguous. CDR3 length equals 15 residues. The germline CDR1 and CDR2 sequences are LGHDT and YNNKEL (reference sequence). Trimming took 0 bases from V and 9 from J, leaving 15 bases between them. The CDR3 region has the DNA TGTGCCAGCAGCCAAGAGGTCAAAAGAAGAGGTGAGCAGTTCTTC. It is translated as CASSQEVKRRGEQFF.

The chain combines TRBV29-1 with TRBJ2-7, with 7 bases aligning to TRBD1. The germline gives CDR1 SQVTM, CDR2 ANQGSEA. CDR3 length: 14 amino acids. Unmatched junction bases numbered 6, after V lost 0 bases and J lost 4 bases. Here the CDR3 DNA reads TGCAGCGTTGAAGATACGGGACAGCTTTACGAGCAGTACTTC. Protein product: CSVEDTGQLYEQYF.

This clonotype has a count of ten or more. The V call is TRBV20-1, the J call TRBJ1-6; no reliable D call. CDR1 is DFQATT and CDR2 is SNEGSKA in the germline V gene (reference sequence). The CDR3 consists of 13 residues. Trimming pared 3 bases from V and 9 bases from J, leaving 12 bases between. CDR3 in amino acids: CSARVGKGSPLHF. DNA for the CDR3: TGCAGTGCTAGGGTGGGGAAGGGTTCACCCCTCCACTTT.

The V and J genes are TRBV3-1 and TRBJ1-3; D is unclear. V shed 5 bases and J shed 0 bases, with 14 bases lying between them. Germline values: CDR1 LGHDT, CDR2 YNNKEL (reference sequence). The CDR3 extends over 16 amino acids. The CDR3 DNA follows: TGTGCCAGCAGCTTCGGGGTGGGGAGCTCTGGAAACACCATATATTTT. Encoded protein: CASSFGVGSSGNTIYF.